This T cell receptor beta chain is drawn from a study of identical twins. General observations from the study: Abundant cord blood beta clonotypes carried fewer insertions; memory repertoires showed none. Models came in too low on out-of-frame TCR alpha sharing in monozygotic twins.

This CDR3 has 13 amino acids. CDR1 is SGDLS and CDR2 is YYNGEE in the germline V gene. TCRdb re-called the 5' RACE reads through MiXCR, storing one row per CDR3 protein. The table records 550,000 to 700,000 distinct CDR3 sequences, nearly 10% of them present only once. With regard to this clonotype: Its antigen is unknown. At one end the junction does not follow the germline gene, possibly because of a read error.

The sample also formed part of further work on yellow fever vaccine responses in identical twins. That work states: Reportedly, the T cell response mounted by twins to vaccine seemed partly convergent, partly personalized.

This chain uses TRBV9 with TRBJ2-1; no clear D gene. The receptor's source is a woman aged 18 to 35 in good health. Sequencing input: PBMCs. In nucleotides, the CDR3 is TGTGTCAGCAGCGTATCGGGTCCGGATGAGCAGTTCTTC. This translates into CVSSVSGPDEQFF.